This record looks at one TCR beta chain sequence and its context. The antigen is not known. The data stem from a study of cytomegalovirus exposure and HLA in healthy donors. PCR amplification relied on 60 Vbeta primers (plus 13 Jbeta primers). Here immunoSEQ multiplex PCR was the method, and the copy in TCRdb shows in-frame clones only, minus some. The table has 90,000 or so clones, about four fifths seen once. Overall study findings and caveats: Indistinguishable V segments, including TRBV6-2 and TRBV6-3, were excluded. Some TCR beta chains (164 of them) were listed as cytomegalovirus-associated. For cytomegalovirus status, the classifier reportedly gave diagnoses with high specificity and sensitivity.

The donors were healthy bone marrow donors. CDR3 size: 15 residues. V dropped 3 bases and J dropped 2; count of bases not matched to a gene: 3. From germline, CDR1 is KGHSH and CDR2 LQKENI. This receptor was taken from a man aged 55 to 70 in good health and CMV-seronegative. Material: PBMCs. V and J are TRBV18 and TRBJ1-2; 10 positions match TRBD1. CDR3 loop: CASSPGTGANYGYTF. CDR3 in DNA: TGTGCCAGCTCACCCGGGACAGGGGCCAACTATGGCTACACCTTC.